Described below is a single TCR beta chain sequence and its context. The V gene lost 6 bases and the J gene lost 2 bases, with 14 bases spanning the gap. This CDR3 has 14 residues. The germline gives CDR1 LNHDA, CDR2 SQIVND (reference sequence). This specimen belongs to a study of blood T cell repertoires in COVID-19. Measured with immunoSEQ multiplex PCR; TCRdb has only the in-frame clones, and not every one. The sample shows some 260,000 clones, 80% to 90% of them seen only once. Specimen: peripheral blood. This receptor was identified in a woman in her seventies with COVID-19, enrolled during active disease. The J gene is TRBJ2-7, the V gene TRBV19, with a tentative D call TRBD1 (6 bases). DNA for the CDR3: TGTGCCAGTAGACCGACAGGACCTCCCTACGAGCAGTACTTC. Translation: CASRPTGPPYEQYF.